This TCR beta chain was recovered during a study of OX40 agonist ivuxolimab in advanced cancers. In the study overall: Patients received ivuxolimab, an intravenous treatment, every 2 weeks at 0.01 to 10 mg/kg. There were three patients with partial responses, one having hepatocellular carcinoma and two cutaneous melanoma.

Per germline, CDR1 MNHNS and CDR2 SASEGT. V lost 11 bases and J lost 11; bases outside the gene matches: 20. The CDR3 consists of 14 residues. To note about this clone: The antigen is unknown.

Repertoires were generated with immunoSEQ multiplex PCR, while TCRdb's copy carries only in-frame clones and drops some. The sample contains around 99,000 clones, roughly 90% of which appear only once. Overall study findings and caveats: Also present in some nonresponders was a low level of normalized T-cell clonal expansion.

The gene calls are TRBV6-1 and TRBJ1-2; 7 positions agree with TRBD1. The source was CD4+ or CD8+ T cells sorted from blood, collected in a trial of the OX40 agonist ivuxolimab. The origin of this receptor is an adult with an advanced solid tumor such as melanoma, head and neck, liver or kidney cancer. The CDR3 region has the DNA TGTGCCGGAGCGTTTACAACAGGGGTCCCAAGGTACACCTTC. Translation: CAGAFTTGVPRYTF.